Given below is one TCR beta chain in context. This sample stems from a study of blood T cell repertoires in COVID-19. There are 14 residues in the CDR3. Trimming pared 2 bases from V and 1 base from J, leaving 8 bases between. Germline CDR1 MNHEY, CDR2 SVGEGT. Data came from immunoSEQ multiplex PCR; TCRdb stores just in-frame clones and leaves some out. This sample has some 190,000 clones; 65% to 80% occur once, and the top ten carry around 12%. The chain has TRBV6-2 or TRBV6-3 and TRBJ1-1; D is unresolved. Specimen: peripheral blood. This clonotype originated in a woman aged 45-65 years with acute or convalescent COVID-19. CDR3 sequence (DNA): TGTGCCAGCAGTTACAAGCGAAAGAACACTGAAGCTTTCTTT. It encodes CASSYKRKNTEAFF.